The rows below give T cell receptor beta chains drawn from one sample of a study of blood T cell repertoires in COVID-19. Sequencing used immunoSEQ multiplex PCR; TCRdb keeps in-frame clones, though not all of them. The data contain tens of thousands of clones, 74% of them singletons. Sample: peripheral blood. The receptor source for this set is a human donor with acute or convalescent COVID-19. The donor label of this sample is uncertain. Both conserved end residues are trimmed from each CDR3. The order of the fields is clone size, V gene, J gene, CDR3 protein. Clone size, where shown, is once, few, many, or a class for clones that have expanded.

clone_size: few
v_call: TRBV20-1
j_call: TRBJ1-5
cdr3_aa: SASGTGRQQPQH

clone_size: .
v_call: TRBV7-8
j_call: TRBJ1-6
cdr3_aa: ASSLGWEGSYSPLH

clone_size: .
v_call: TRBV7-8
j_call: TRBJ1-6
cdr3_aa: ASSQRGGTSPLH

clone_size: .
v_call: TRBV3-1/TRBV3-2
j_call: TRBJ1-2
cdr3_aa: ASSPRGGNYGYT

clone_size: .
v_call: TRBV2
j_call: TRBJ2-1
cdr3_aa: ASERGEINEQF

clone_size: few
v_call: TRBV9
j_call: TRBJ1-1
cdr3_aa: ASSVAGVNTEAF

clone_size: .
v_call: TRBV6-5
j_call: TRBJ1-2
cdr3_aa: ASSYDRLEGYT

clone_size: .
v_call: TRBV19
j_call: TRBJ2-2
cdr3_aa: ASSGRGTSGVIIGTGELF

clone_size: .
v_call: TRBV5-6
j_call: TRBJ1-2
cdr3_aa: ASTLTGVGYT

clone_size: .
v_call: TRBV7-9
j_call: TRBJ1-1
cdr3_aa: ASSFGHMNTEAF

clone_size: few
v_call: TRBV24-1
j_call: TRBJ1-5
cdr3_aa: ATSGPNNQPQH

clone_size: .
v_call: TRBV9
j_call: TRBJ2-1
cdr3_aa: ASSVGRGDYNEQF

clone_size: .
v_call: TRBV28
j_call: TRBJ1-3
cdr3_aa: ASSPREESGNTIY

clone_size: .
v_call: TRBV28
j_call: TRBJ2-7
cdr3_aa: ASYTSGLYEQY

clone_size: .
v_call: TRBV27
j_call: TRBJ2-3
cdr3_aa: ASSFDNRVIKADTQY

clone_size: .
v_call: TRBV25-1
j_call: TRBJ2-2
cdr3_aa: ASSPRETGELF

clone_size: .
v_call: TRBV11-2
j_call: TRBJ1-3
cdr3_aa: ASSSAGGRNTIY

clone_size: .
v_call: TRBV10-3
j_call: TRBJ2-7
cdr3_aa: AITPGESHYEQY

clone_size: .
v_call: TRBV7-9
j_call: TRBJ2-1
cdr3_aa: ASSPPGGRNNEQF

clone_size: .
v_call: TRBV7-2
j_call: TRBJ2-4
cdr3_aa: ASSLRPGQGNIQY

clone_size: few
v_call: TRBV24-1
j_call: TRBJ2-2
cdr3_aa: ATSDFTRDTGELF

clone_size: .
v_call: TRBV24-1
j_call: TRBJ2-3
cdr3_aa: ATRQGAIDTQY

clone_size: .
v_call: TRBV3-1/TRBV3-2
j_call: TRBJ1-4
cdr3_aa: ASSLRTGRVEKLF

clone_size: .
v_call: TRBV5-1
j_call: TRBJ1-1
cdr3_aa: ASSLGGVNRWTEAF

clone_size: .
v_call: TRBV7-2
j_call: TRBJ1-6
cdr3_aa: ASSLSSYNSPLH

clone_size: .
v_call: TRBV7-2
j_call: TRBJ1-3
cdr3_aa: ASSLGTTGGNTIY

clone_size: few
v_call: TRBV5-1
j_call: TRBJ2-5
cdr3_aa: ASSLVLRTETQY

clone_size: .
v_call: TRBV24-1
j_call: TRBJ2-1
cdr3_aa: ATGTGAHNEQF

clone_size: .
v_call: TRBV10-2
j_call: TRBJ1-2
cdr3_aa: ASSGGGDYGYT

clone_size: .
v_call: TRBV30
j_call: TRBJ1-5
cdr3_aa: AWSGIRGNQPQH

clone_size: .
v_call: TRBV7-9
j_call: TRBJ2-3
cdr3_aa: ASSQGQSDTQY

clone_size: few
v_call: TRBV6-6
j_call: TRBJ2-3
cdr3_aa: ASSIGPGTDTQY

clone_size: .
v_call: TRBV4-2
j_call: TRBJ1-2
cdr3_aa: ASREMRGQGAEGYT

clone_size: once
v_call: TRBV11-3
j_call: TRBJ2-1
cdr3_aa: ASSVAEAYNEQF

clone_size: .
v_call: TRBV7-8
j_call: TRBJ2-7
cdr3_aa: ASGSPQPGLAAEQY

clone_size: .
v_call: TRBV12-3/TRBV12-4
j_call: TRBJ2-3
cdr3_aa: ASSFGNTQY

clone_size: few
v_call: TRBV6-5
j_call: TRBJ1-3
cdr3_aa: ASSSGGNSGNTIY

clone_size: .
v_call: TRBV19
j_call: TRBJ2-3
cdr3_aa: ASSPDRGLTDTQY

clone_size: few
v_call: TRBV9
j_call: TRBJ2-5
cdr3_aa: ASSPTGPAGETQY

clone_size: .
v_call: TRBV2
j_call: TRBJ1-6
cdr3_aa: ASTTGTGDYNSPLH

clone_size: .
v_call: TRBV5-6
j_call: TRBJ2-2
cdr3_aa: ASSWPGRSNTGELF

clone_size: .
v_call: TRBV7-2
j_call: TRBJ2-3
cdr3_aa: ASSFSGDTQY

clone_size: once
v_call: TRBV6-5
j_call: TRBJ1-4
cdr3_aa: ASSYRQPNEKLF

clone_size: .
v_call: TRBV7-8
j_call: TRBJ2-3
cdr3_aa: ASSFTGPPGTDTQY

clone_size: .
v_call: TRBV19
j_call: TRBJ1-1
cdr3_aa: ASSIDRGPNAEAF